The present T cell receptor beta chain was sequenced within a study of T cells after yellow fever vaccination. About the study: Fractions of low cell number were prepared using SMART-Seq v4 Ultra Low Input. Points from the study as a whole: Most primary-vaccination clones reappeared after the booster (less than 98% CD4, about 88% CD8).

TCRdb reanalysed the 5' RACE reads using MiXCR and keeps one entry per CDR3 protein. The sample yields about 330,000 distinct CDR3 sequences, about 4% seen once. This clonotype has more than one count but fewer than ten. The antigen remains undetermined. This CDR3 comprises 20 residues. J was trimmed by 0 bases and V by 5 bases; bases with no gene match: 14. The chain joins TRBV12-3 or TRBV12-4 to TRBJ2-2; 11 bases match TRBD2. Sample: PBMCs, taken 5 days after the yellow fever booster vaccination. This clonotype was sampled from a man aged 18-30 years who received the YFV17D yellow fever vaccine. CDR3 residues: CASSIFRLGTSGTNTGELFF. The DNA of the CDR3 is TGTGCCAGCAGTATCTTTCGACTAGGGACTAGCGGAACGAACACCGGGGAGCTGTTTTTT.